The 13 T cell receptor beta chains presented below share a single source sample, sequenced in a study of shared clonotypes between healthy human individuals. The data were produced by immunoSEQ multiplex PCR, yet TCRdb's version contains in-frame clones alone and is incomplete. This table has roughly 2,500,000 clones, more than 85% appearing once. Material for sequencing was naive CD4+ T cells from PBMCs. Subset here: CD45RA+ positively selected. The origin of the receptors is a young man in good health. Some clones in this sample may be carry-over from other donors' samples.

This clone showed up just a few times. The chain is built from TRBV2 and TRBJ1-1; possible D gene TRBD1, 5 bases. The CDR3 totals 12 residues. CDR1 is SNHLY, CDR2 FYNNEI, per germline. The germline V and J ends were trimmed by 8 bases and 4 bases, with 11 bases remaining between them. The CDR3 region is CASRRAGTEAFF. The CDR3 coding sequence is TGTGCCAGCCGCAGGGCGGGCACTGAAGCTTTCTTT.

The J gene is TRBJ1-3, the V gene TRBV4-3; unclear D gene. CDR1 is LGHNA, CDR2 YSLEER, per germline. V lost 0 bases and J 2 bases, leaving 8 bases between the germline ends. The CDR3 runs to 15 residues. The CDR3 DNA is TGCGCCAGCAGCCAAGAGGGCCGGGCTGGAAACACCATATATTTT. It yields the protein CASSQEGRAGNTIYF.

The CDR3 sequence is CASRTPAVGRRSYEQYF. DNA for the CDR3: TGTGCCAGCAGGACCCCCGCGGTGGGGAGGAGGTCCTACGAGCAGTACTTC. This chain joins TRBV2 and TRBJ2-7; TRBD2 is a possible D gene (6 bases). The V end lost 6 bases, the J end lost 1 base, and 22 bases lay between the germline ends. This CDR3 contains 17 residues. The germline CDR1 and CDR2 sequences are SNHLY and FYNNEI.

This chain joins TRBV27 and TRBJ1-1, with D possibly TRBD1 on 5 matching bases. From germline, CDR1 is MNHEY and CDR2 SMNVEV (reference sequence). The CDR3 is 14 residues long. V gave up 0 bases and J gave up 4 bases, with 9 bases separating them. For the CDR3, the DNA is TGTGCCAGCAGTTTATCGGGGCGGGGCACTGAAGCTTTCTTT. Amino acids: CASSLSGRGTEAFF.

The V and J genes are TRBV4-1 and TRBJ1-1; no definite D call. With 4 bases removed from V and 0 bases from J, the gap between germline ends came to 9 bases. Per germline, CDR1 MGHRA and CDR2 YSYEKL. This CDR3 contains 14 residues. CDR3 residues: CASSPGVMNTEAFF. CDR3 sequence (DNA): TGCGCCAGCAGCCCCGGGGTCATGAACACTGAAGCTTTCTTT.

The chain carries TRBV9 and TRBJ2-2, with a possible D match to TRBD2 (6 bases). Trimming took off 9 bases at V and 1 base at J, with 16 bases between the two ends. The germline V gene encodes CDR1 SGDLS and CDR2 YYNGEE. The CDR3 contains 15 residues. The CDR3 DNA sequence: TGTGCCACTCAACCCGGGACTCTGAACACCGGGGAGCTGTTTTTT. Its protein is CATQPGTLNTGELFF.

This chain connects TRBV6-1 to TRBJ2-3; D unclear. Trimming took 8 bases from V and 0 from J, leaving 15 bases between them. The CDR3 totals 15 residues. Germline lookup yields CDR1 MNHNS and CDR2 SASEGT. The chain's CDR3 is CASSPRIRSTDTQYF. The CDR3, as DNA: TGTGCCAGCTCGCCTAGGATCCGGAGCACAGATACGCAGTATTTT.

The rearrangement uses TRBV5-8 and TRBJ2-3, with 10 bases aligning to TRBD2. Germline loops: CDR1 SGHTS, CDR2 YDEGEE. The CDR3 runs to 18 residues. V trimming: 0 bases; J trimming: 0 bases; junction bases outside the gene matches: 7. As DNA, the CDR3 is TGTGCCAGCAGCTTGGCATGGCTAGCGGGAGAAAGCACAGATACGCAGTATTTT. This translates into CASSLAWLAGESTDTQYF.

The chain uses TRBV6-6 and TRBJ1-6, with a tentative D call TRBD1 (5 bases). V gave up 5 bases and J gave up 7 bases, with 15 bases separating them. This CDR3 is 15 amino acids long. The germline gives CDR1 MNHNY, CDR2 SVGAGI (reference sequence). CDR3 nucleotides: TGTGCCAGCAGTCCCCGGGACGGGCGGAATTCACCCCTCCACTTT. It yields the protein CASSPRDGRNSPLHF.

This chain connects TRBV7-3 to TRBJ2-2, with 14 positions matching TRBD2. Trimming took 5 bases from V and 7 from J; bases not matched to a gene: 12. CDR3 length: 18 amino acids. CDR1 is SGHTA and CDR2 is FQGTGA in the germline V gene. This CDR3 reads CASSARLAGGPNYGELFF. In DNA form, the CDR3 reads TGTGCCAGCAGCGCACGACTAGCGGGAGGGCCTAACTACGGGGAGCTGTTTTTT.

This sequence joins TRBV10-2 and TRBJ2-7; TRBD1 aligns across 8 bases. This CDR3 has 14 residues. Per the germline V gene, CDR1 is WSHSY and CDR2 is SAAADI. Unmatched junction bases numbered 9, after V lost 4 bases and J lost 7 bases. The CDR3: CASSVRDRTMEQYF. The CDR3 DNA sequence: TGCGCCAGCAGTGTCCGGGACAGGACGATGGAGCAGTACTTC.

This clone showed up just a few times. This same CDR3 is encoded by further DNA sequences in the sample. The chain carries TRBV19 and TRBJ1-3; D is uncertain. The CDR3 spans 12 residues. Germline V lookup: CDR1 LNHDA, CDR2 SQIVND (reference sequence). Trimming pared 6 bases from V and 4 bases from J, leaving 7 bases between. CDR3 nucleotide sequence: TGTGCCAGTAGCGACATCGGAAACACCATATATTTT. The encoded protein is CASSDIGNTIYF.

V usage is TRBV7-3 and J usage is TRBJ2-2, with D unresolved. The CDR3 is made up of 13 amino acids. With 3 bases removed from V and 5 bases from J, the gap between germline ends came to 7 bases. Germline loops: CDR1 SGHTA, CDR2 FQGTGA. CDR3 nucleotides: TGTGCCAGCAGCTTCGACATAACCGGGGAGCTGTTTTTT. It specifies CASSFDITGELFF.